This T cell receptor beta chain was identified during a study of shared clonotypes between healthy human individuals. Findings and caveats of the study: Some naive CD4 clonotypes, 4% to 6%, turned up in common across several donors. Despite large depth, rarefaction showed incomplete sorted-subset sequencing.

Several immunoSEQ plates received, in even portions, the genomic DNA of each subset. The data were produced by immunoSEQ multiplex PCR, yet TCRdb's version contains in-frame clones alone and is incomplete. The sample shows 2 million to 2.5 million clones, 85% to 95% of them seen only once. Points on this clone: Its target is unknown.

CD45RO-negative, CCR7-selected cells formed the naive CD8 fraction, which excluded terminally differentiated effector memory CD45RA+ cells. The length of the CDR3 is 14 residues. The germline V gene has CDR1 GTSNPN and CDR2 SVGIG (reference sequence). The V gene lost 1 base and the J gene lost 4 bases, with 13 bases spanning the gap. This receptor was obtained from a man aged 18-30 years in good health. Some clones in this sample may be carry-over from other donors' samples. This sequence joins TRBV30 and TRBJ1-2; tentatively, D is TRBD1 (5 bases). Input material: naive CD8+ T cells from PBMCs. The CDR3 DNA is TGTGCCTGGAGTGCGGGACGGACCTCCTATGGCTACACCTTC. It yields the protein CAWSAGRTSYGYTF.